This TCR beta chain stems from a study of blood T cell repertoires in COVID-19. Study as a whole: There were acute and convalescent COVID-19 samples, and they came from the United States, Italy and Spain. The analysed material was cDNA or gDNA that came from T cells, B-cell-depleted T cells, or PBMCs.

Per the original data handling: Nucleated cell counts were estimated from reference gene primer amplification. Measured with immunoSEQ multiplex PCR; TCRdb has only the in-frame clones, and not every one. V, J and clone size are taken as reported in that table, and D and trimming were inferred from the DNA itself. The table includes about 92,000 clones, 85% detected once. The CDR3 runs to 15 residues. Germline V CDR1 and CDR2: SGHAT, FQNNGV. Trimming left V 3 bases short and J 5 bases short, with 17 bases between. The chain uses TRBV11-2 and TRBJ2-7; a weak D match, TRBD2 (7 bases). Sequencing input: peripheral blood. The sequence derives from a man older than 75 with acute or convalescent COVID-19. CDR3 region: CASSLGGAGADEQYF. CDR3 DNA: TGTGCCAGCAGCTTGGGGGGGGCAGGGGCGGACGAGCAGTACTTC.